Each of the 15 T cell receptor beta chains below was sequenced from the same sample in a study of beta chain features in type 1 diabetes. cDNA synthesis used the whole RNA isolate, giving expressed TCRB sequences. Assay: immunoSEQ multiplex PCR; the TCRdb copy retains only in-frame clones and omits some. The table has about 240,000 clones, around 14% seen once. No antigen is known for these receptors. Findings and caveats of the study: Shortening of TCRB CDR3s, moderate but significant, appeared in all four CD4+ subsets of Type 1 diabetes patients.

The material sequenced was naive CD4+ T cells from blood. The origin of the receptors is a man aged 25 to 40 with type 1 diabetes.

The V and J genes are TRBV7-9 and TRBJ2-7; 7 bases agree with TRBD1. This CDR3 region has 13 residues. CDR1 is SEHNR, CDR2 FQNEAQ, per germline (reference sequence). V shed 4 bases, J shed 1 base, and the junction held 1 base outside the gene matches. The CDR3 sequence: CASSSRGSYEQYF. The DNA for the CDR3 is TGTGCCAGCAGCTCCAGGGGGTCCTACGAGCAGTACTTC. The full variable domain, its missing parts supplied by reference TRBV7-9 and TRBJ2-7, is DTGVSQNPRHKITKRGQNVTFRCDPISEHNRLYWYRQTLGQGPEFLTYFQNEAQLEKSRLLSDRFSAERPKGSFSTLEIQRTEQGDSAMYLCASSSRGSYEQYFGPGTRLTVT.

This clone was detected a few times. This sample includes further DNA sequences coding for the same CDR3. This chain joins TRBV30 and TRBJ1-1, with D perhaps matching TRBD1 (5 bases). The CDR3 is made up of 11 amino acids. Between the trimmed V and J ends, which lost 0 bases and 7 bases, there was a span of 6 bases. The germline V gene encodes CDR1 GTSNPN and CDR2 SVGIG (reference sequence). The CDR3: CAWSVDSEAFF. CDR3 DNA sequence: TGTGCCTGGAGTGTTGACAGTGAAGCTTTCTTT. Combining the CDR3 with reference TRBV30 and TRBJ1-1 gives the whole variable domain SQTIHQWPATLVQPVGSPLSLECTVEGTSNPNLYWYRQAAGRGLQLLFYSVGIGQISSEVPQNLSASRPQDRQFILSSKKLLLSDSGFYLCAWSVDSEAFFGQGTRLTVV.

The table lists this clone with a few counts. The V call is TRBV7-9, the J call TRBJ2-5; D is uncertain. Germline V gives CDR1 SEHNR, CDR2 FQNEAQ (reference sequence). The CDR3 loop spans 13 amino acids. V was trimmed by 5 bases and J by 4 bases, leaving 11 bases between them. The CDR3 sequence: CASSPPAGETQYF. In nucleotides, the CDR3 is TGTGCCAGCAGCCCGCCGGCAGGAGAGACCCAGTACTTC.

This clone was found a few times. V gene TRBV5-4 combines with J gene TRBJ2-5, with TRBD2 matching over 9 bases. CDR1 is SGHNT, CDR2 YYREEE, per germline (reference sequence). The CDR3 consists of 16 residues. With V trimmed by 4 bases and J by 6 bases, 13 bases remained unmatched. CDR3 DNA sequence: TGTGCCAGCAGCCGAAGAGGTGGTAGCGGGAGTCAGACCCAGTACTTC. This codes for CASSRRGGSGSQTQYF. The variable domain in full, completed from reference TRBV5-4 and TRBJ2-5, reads ETGVTQSPTHLIKTRGQQVTLRCSSQSGHNTVSWYQQALGQGPQFIFQYYREEENGRGNFPPRFSGLQFPNYSSELNVNALELDDSALYLCASSRRGGSGSQTQYFGPGTRLLVL.

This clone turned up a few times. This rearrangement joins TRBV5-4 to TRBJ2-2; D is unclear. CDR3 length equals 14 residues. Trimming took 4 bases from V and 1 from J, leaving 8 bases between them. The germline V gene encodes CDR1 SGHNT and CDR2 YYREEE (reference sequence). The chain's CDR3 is CASSPPGNTGELFF. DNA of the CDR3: TGTGCCAGCAGCCCTCCGGGGAACACCGGGGAGCTGTTTTTT.

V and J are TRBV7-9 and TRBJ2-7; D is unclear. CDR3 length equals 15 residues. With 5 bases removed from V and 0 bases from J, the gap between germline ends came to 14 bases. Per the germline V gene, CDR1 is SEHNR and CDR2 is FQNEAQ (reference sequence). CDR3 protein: CASSARPGVSYEQYF. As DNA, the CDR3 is TGTGCCAGCAGCGCCAGGCCCGGTGTCTCCTACGAGCAGTACTTC.

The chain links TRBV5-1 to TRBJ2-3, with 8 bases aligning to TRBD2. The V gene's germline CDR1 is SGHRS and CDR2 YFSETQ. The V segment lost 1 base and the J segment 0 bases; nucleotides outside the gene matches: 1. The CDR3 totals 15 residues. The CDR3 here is CASSLSSGSTDTQYF. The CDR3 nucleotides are TGCGCCAGCAGCTTGTCTAGCGGGAGCACAGATACGCAGTATTTT. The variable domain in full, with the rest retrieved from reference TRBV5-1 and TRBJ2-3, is KAGVTQTPRYLIKTRGQQVTLSCSPISGHRSVSWYQQTPGQGLQFLFEYFSETQRNKGNFPGRFSGRQFSNSRSEMNVSTLELGDSALYLCASSLSSGSTDTQYFGPGTRLTVL.

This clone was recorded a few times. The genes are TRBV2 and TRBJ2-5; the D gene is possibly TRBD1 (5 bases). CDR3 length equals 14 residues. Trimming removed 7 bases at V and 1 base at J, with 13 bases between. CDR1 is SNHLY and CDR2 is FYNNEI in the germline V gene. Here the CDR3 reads CASTPVGAQETQYF. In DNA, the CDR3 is TGTGCCAGCACTCCAGTTGGGGCCCAAGAGACCCAGTACTTC.

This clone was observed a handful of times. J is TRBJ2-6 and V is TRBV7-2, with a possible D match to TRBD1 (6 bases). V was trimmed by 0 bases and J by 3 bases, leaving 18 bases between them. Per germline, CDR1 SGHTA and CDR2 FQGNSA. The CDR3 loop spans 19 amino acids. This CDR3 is CASSLASPNRVGGANVLTF. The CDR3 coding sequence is TGTGCCAGCAGCTTAGCGTCTCCTAACAGGGTTGGTGGGGCCAACGTCCTGACTTTC.

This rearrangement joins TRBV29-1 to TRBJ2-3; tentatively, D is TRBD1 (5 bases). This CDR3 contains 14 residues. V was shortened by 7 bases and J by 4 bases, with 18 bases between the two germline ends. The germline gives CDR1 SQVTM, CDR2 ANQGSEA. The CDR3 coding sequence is TGCAGCGGCATGGTTCAGGGCCGATCAGATACGCAGTATTTT. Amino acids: CSGMVQGRSDTQYF.

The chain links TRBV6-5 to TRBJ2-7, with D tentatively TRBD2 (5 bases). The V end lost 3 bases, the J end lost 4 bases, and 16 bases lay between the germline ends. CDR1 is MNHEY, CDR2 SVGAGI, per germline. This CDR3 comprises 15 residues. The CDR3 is CASSYSSPTGYEQYF. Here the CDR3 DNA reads TGTGCCAGCAGTTATTCCAGTCCCACGGGATACGAGCAGTACTTC.

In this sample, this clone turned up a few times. The CDR3 DNA sequence: TGCGCCAGCAGTCCCGGGACACAAGGCACCGGGGAGCTGTTTTTT. Its translation is CASSPGTQGTGELFF. The chain employs TRBV5-1 and TRBJ2-2, with a tentative D call TRBD1 (6 bases). Germline V CDR1 and CDR2: SGHRS, YFSETQ. Trimming pared 5 bases from V and 4 bases from J, leaving 15 bases between. The CDR3 sequence is 15 residues long.

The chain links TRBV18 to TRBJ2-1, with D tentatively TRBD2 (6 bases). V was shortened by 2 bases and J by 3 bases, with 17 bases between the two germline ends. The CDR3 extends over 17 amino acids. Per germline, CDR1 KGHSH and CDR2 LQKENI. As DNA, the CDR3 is TGTGCCAGCTCACCATTCGAGGAGCTAGCGCGCTACAATGAGCAGTTCTTC. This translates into CASSPFEELARYNEQFF.

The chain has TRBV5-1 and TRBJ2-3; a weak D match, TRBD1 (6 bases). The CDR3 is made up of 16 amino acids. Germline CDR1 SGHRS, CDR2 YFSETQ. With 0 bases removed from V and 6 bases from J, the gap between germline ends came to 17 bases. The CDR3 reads CASSLAGRGLGDTQYF. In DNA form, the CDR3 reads TGCGCCAGCAGCTTGGCAGGCAGGGGCCTTGGCGATACGCAGTATTTT.

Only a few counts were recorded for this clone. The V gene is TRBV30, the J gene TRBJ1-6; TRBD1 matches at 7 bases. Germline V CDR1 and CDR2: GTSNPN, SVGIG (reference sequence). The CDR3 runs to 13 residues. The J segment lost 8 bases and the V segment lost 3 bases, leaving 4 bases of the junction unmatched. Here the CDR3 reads CAWRGTADSPLHF. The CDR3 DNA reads TGTGCCTGGAGGGGGACAGCGGATTCACCCCTCCACTTT.